The clone carrying this T cell receptor (beta chain) was detected only a few times. Donors consisted of healthy bone marrow donors. This sample is part of a study of cytomegalovirus exposure and HLA in healthy donors. The PCR contained 60 Vbeta and 13 Jbeta primers. Generated by immunoSEQ multiplex PCR, the TCRdb table keeps only in-frame clones and is missing some. The sample lists some 80,000 clones, 78% occurring once. Germline V CDR1 and CDR2: SGDLS, YYNGEE. This CDR3 contains 14 residues. After removal of 5 bases from V and 3 bases from J, the junction contained 3 bases not matched to a gene. This chain links TRBV9 with TRBJ2-2; 8 nucleotides align to TRBD1. Sequencing was carried out using PBMCs. The sequence derives from a middle-aged man in good health and CMV-seronegative. CDR3 coding DNA: TGTGCCAGCAGTAGACAGGGGTACACCGGGGAGCTGTTTTTT. Translation gives CASSRQGYTGELFF.